Each of the 21 T cell receptor beta chains below was sequenced from the same sample in a study of metastatic and nonmetastatic thyroid tumors. MiXCR reprocessed the PCR reads for TCRdb. Of approximately 25,000 clones in the sample, 15% were seen once. Prior to thyroid surgery, none of the patients had received any treatment. The sample was blood. All receptors come from a male donor with papillary thyroid cancer or a benign thyroid nodule (not recorded which). Some clones in this sample may be carry-over from other donors' samples.

This clone showed up many times. The chain has TRBV4-2 and TRBJ1-4; TRBD1 matches at 10 bases. V gave up 4 bases and J gave up 8 bases; unmatched junction bases: 10. Germline V lookup: CDR1 LGHNA, CDR2 YNFKEQ. This CDR3 has 16 amino acids. The CDR3 region is CASSRTGTGEGEKLFF. The CDR3 DNA reads TGTGCCAGCAGCCGTACCGGGACAGGGGAGGGGGAAAAACTGTTTTTT.

The chain carries TRBV11-3 and TRBJ1-1; the match to TRBD1 covers 7 bases. Germline lookup yields CDR1 SGHNT and CDR2 YENEEA. V dropped 5 bases and J dropped 4; count of bases not matched to a gene: 10. The CDR3 consists of 15 residues. Written as DNA, the CDR3 is TGTGCCAGCAGCGGGGACAGCAAGAAGGGCACTGAAGCTTTCTTT. Translating it yields CASSGDSKKGTEAFF.

Ten or more counts support this clone. This chain connects TRBV6-4 to TRBJ2-2, with D possibly TRBD1 on 7 matching bases. This CDR3 has 16 amino acids. Germline V gene data show CDR1 as MRHNA and CDR2 as SNTAGT. Trimming took 10 bases from V and 7 from J, leaving 25 bases between them. As DNA, the CDR3 is TGTGCCACTACATCAGAAGAGGGGGCGCGGGGCGGGGAGCTGTTTTTT. Its translation is CATTSEEGARGGELFF.

Many counts were recorded for this clone. The chain combines TRBV29-1 with TRBJ1-2; no clear D gene. This CDR3 is 14 amino acids long. Germline CDR1 SQVTM, CDR2 ANQGSEA. Trimming pared 0 bases from V and 4 bases from J, leaving 12 bases between. This CDR3 reads CSVEDPRGRYGYTF. The DNA for the CDR3 is TGCAGCGTTGAAGATCCCCGCGGACGCTATGGCTACACCTTC.

Points on this clone: The CDR3 end shows no conserved phenylalanine or tryptophan, and so a read error is likely. No DNA is shown, since the ends of the CDR3 on it are uncertain; the CDR3 is the one TCRdb lists. V gene TRBV9 combines with J gene TRBJ2-1. Termini included, the CDR3 measures 8 amino acids. Germline V gene lookup returns CDR1 SGDLS and CDR2 YYNGEE. The CDR3: CASSLGSG.

This clone was counted ten times or more. The V gene is TRBV20-1, the J gene TRBJ1-3; 7 bases are a match to TRBD1. V lost 4 bases, J lost 2 bases, and 5 bases stayed unmatched. The germline V gene has CDR1 DFQATT and CDR2 SNEGSKA (reference sequence). The CDR3 is made up of 14 amino acids. CDR3 nucleotides: TGCAGTGCTAAAACTACAGGGGCTGGAAACACCATATATTTT. Its protein product is CSAKTTGAGNTIYF.

This clone has ten or more counts. The gene calls are TRBV20-1 and TRBJ2-7; weak D call: TRBD1 (7 bases). The ends were cut back, 0 bases at V and 2 bases at J, with 14 bases in the middle. This CDR3 contains 15 residues. The germline V gene has CDR1 DFQATT and CDR2 SNEGSKA (reference sequence). CDR3 sequence (DNA): TGCAGTGCTAGAGATCCCCCAGGGGGGACCTACGAGCAGTACTTC. This codes for CSARDPPGGTYEQYF.

This clone was counted at least ten times. This chain uses TRBV11-3 with TRBJ2-1; D possibly uses TRBD1 or TRBD2 (5 bases each). The length of the CDR3 is 15 residues. Germline loops: CDR1 SGHNT, CDR2 YENEEA. Trimming removed 5 bases at V and 2 bases at J, with 13 bases between. The CDR3 here is CASSRAEGAYNEQFF. CDR3 in DNA: TGTGCCAGCAGCCGAGCGGAAGGGGCCTACAATGAGCAGTTCTTC.

The sample holds many counts of this clone. This chain uses TRBV11-1 with TRBJ2-7; D not certain. Germline lookup yields CDR1 SGHAT and CDR2 FQDESV (reference sequence). With 2 bases removed from V and 3 bases from J, the gap between germline ends came to 11 bases. This CDR3 has 14 residues. CDR3 sequence (DNA): TGTGCCAGCAGCTTACCGAGGCACGGCTACGAGCAGTACTTC. Translation: CASSLPRHGYEQYF.

This chain connects TRBV6-5 to TRBJ2-6; 9 nucleotides line up with TRBD1. This CDR3 region has 17 residues. Per the germline V gene, CDR1 is MNHEY and CDR2 is SVGAGI. After removal of 10 bases from V and 8 bases from J, the junction contained 18 bases not matched to a gene. CDR3 region: CATRRQGGLSWSNVLTF. The CDR3 nucleotides are TGTGCCACCCGAAGACAGGGGGGGCTCTCTTGGTCCAACGTCCTGACTTTC.

Many counts were recorded for this clone. The chain uses TRBV20-1 and TRBJ2-3; 9 positions agree with TRBD2. The CDR3 consists of 15 residues. Losses at the gene ends were 0 bases for V and 6 bases for J; bases not matched to a gene: 7. Germline CDR1 is DFQATT and CDR2 is SNEGSKA (reference sequence). The DNA of the CDR3 is TGCAGTGCTAGAGATTCGGGACTAGCTAAGGATACGCAGTATTTT. It specifies CSARDSGLAKDTQYF.

Concerning this clone itself: Relative to the germline gene, one junction end is altered; a read error may explain this. The J gene is TRBJ2-1, the V gene TRBV6-4; the D gene is possibly TRBD2 (5 bases). The CDR3 covers 15 residues. Germline V gene lookup returns CDR1 MRHNA and CDR2 SNTAGT. This CDR3 reads CASIDGIQYYHEQFF. DNA for the CDR3: TGTGCCAGCATTGACGGGATACAGTACTACCATGAGCAGTTCTTC.

In its sample, this clone was seen many times. At the DNA level, this CDR3 is encoded by other sequences in the same sample as well. The chain employs TRBV20-1 and TRBJ2-7; 9 nucleotides agree with TRBD1. Germline V gene data show CDR1 as DFQATT and CDR2 as SNEGSKA (reference sequence). This CDR3 comprises 13 residues. Trimming cost V 3 bases and J 4 bases; bases outside gene matches: 4. The CDR3: CSASWGQGYEQYF. The CDR3 DNA follows: TGCAGTGCTAGCTGGGGACAGGGTTACGAGCAGTACTTC.

In its sample, this clone was seen many times. The genes are TRBV28 and TRBJ2-3, with D maybe TRBD1 (6 bases). Germline CDR1 is MDHEN and CDR2 is SYDVKM. This CDR3 region has 15 residues. The germline V and J ends were trimmed by 2 bases and 0 bases, with 9 bases remaining between them. The CDR3 reads CASSLGQLSTDTQYF. DNA of the CDR3: TGTGCCAGCAGTTTAGGACAGCTTAGCACAGATACGCAGTATTTT.

This clone has just a few counts. The chain carries TRBV6-1 and TRBJ2-7, with D hard to call. The CDR3 loop spans 13 amino acids. CDR1 and CDR2 (germline): MNHNS, SASEGT. V lost 5 bases to trimming and J lost 5 bases, with 13 bases between them. The DNA of the CDR3 is TGTGCCAGCAGTCCCCTAAGCGTGGACGAGCAGTACTTC. Protein: CASSPLSVDEQYF.

This clone appeared many times. The genes are TRBV20-1 and TRBJ2-3, with 14 bases matching TRBD2. Per germline, CDR1 DFQATT and CDR2 SNEGSKA (reference sequence). Germline trimming cut 6 bases from V and 8 bases from J; bases unmatched to any gene: 7. This CDR3 has 14 amino acids. The CDR3: CSAPTSGGAGTQYF. In DNA, the CDR3 is TGCAGTGCGCCGACTAGCGGGGGGGCAGGTACGCAGTATTTT.

The sample holds many counts of this clone. This rearrangement joins TRBV4-1 to TRBJ1-2; D is ambiguous. This CDR3 region has 14 residues. Germline assignment: CDR1 MGHRA and CDR2 YSYEKL. Trimming cost V 6 bases and J 9 bases, with 20 bases left between them. Here the CDR3 DNA reads TGCGCCAGCAGGGAGACCTACGTGAGTATGAGCTACACCTTC. Its protein is CASRETYVSMSYTF.

In this sample, this clone turned up many times. The chain employs TRBV18 and TRBJ2-7; 9 bases fit TRBD2. Germline V gene data show CDR1 as KGHSH and CDR2 as LQKENI. Germline trimming cut 4 bases from V and 4 bases from J; bases unmatched to any gene: 2. The CDR3 runs 13 residues. CDR3 DNA sequence: TGTGCCAGCTCACGTAGCGGGGGATACGAGCAGTACTTC. It translates to CASSRSGGYEQYF.

In this sample, this clone turned up many times. The V gene is TRBV7-9, the J gene TRBJ1-5, with D possibly being TRBD1 (5 bases). This CDR3 is 15 amino acids long. V dropped 1 base and J dropped 6 bases, with 13 bases sitting between them. Looked up from germline, CDR1 is SEHNR and CDR2 is FQNEAQ (reference sequence). CDR3 amino acids: CASSLGPGKGQPQHF. The CDR3 DNA follows: TGTGCCAGCAGCTTAGGGCCAGGGAAGGGTCAGCCCCAGCATTTT.

The sample holds many counts of this clone. The V gene is TRBV7-9, the J gene TRBJ1-6; weak D call: TRBD1 (5 bases). Between the trimmed V and J ends, which lost 3 bases and 10 bases, there was a span of 16 bases. Germline-derived CDR1 and CDR2 are SEHNR and FQNEAQ (reference sequence). The CDR3 loop spans 15 amino acids. CDR3 in DNA: TGTGCCAGCAGCTTCGGAGGGTTGGGGGGATCACCCCTCCACTTT. Translating gives CASSFGGLGGSPLHF.

This clone has a count of ten or more. The rearrangement joins TRBV19 to TRBJ1-5; TRBD1 agrees at 7 bases. Unmatched junction bases numbered 4, after V lost 8 bases and J lost 0 bases. Germline V CDR1 and CDR2: LNHDA, SQIVND (reference sequence). The CDR3 loop spans 14 amino acids. Written as DNA, the CDR3 is TGTGCCAGTGACAGGGCTTATAGCAATCAGCCCCAGCATTTT. Translation gives CASDRAYSNQPQHF. The whole variable domain, filled in from reference TRBV19 and TRBJ1-5, reads DGGITQSPKYLFRKEGQNVTLSCEQNLNHDAMYWYRQDPGQGLRLIYYSQIVNDFQKGDIAEGYSVSREKKESFPLTVTSAQKNPTAFYLCASDRAYSNQPQHFGDGTRLSIL.